This passage covers 20 T cell receptor beta chains from one sample sequenced in a study of OX40 agonist ivuxolimab in advanced cancers. TCRdb keeps only in-frame clones here, not all; method: immunoSEQ multiplex PCR. This table holds 85,000 to 100,000 clones, roughly nine tenths found once. The sequences come from CD4+ or CD8+ T cells sorted from blood, collected in a trial of the OX40 agonist ivuxolimab. These receptors were collected from an adult with an advanced solid tumor such as melanoma, head and neck, liver or kidney cancer.

The V call is TRBV7-3, the J call TRBJ2-5; weak D call: TRBD1 (7 bases). This CDR3 spans 15 amino acids. Germline V gene lookup returns CDR1 SGHTA and CDR2 FQGTGA. Trimming stripped 5 bases from V and 2 bases from J, with 15 bases between. The CDR3 bases are TGTGCCAGCAGCCAGGGGGGTGACAGGCAAGAGACCCAGTACTTC. Its translation is CASSQGGDRQETQYF.

This chain uses TRBV18 with TRBJ1-5; tentatively, D is TRBD1 (5 bases). This CDR3 is 14 amino acids long. Germline assignment: CDR1 KGHSH and CDR2 LQKENI. V lost 5 bases to trimming and J lost 2 bases, with 10 bases between them. The chain's CDR3 is CASSSDRGNQPQHF. CDR3 nucleotide sequence: TGTGCCAGCTCATCCGACAGAGGCAATCAGCCCCAGCATTTT.

This clone has a single count. This chain joins TRBV6-1 and TRBJ2-7; D may be TRBD2 (5 bases). Germline values: CDR1 MNHNS, CDR2 SASEGT. V was cut by 4 bases and J by 0 bases, with 13 bases left in between. The CDR3 is 15 residues long. CDR3 sequence: CASSVGLQNSYEQYF. CDR3 in DNA: TGTGCCAGCAGTGTAGGACTCCAAAACTCCTACGAGCAGTACTTC.

This clone was counted a single time. This chain joins TRBV6-5 and TRBJ2-7; D possibly corresponds to TRBD1 (5 bases). V was clipped by 2 bases and J by 5 bases, with 10 bases between them. The CDR3 runs to 13 residues. Looked up from germline, CDR1 is MNHEY and CDR2 is SVGAGI. The CDR3 DNA follows: TGTGCCAGCAGTTACGCAAGGGGCCACGAGCAGTACTTC. It codes for CASSYARGHEQYF.

The chain employs TRBV2 and TRBJ2-5, with 9 bases matching TRBD1. The V gene's germline CDR1 is SNHLY and CDR2 FYNNEI. V was pared by 6 bases and J by 4 bases, with 3 bases of the junction left unmatched. The CDR3 length is 13 residues. This chain's CDR3 is CASRQGAGETQYF. The CDR3 nucleotides are TGTGCCAGCAGACAGGGGGCAGGAGAGACCCAGTACTTC.

The chain links TRBV11-2 to TRBJ2-7, with TRBD1 matching 10 bases. The V segment lost 5 bases and the J segment 2 bases; nucleotides outside the gene matches: 12. This CDR3 has 17 amino acids. The germline V gene encodes CDR1 SGHAT and CDR2 FQNNGV. The DNA of the CDR3 is TGTGCCAGCAGCATTCGACAGGGGGCGAATAGCCCCTACGAGCAGTACTTC. Protein sequence: CASSIRQGANSPYEQYF. The full variable domain, completed using reference TRBV11-2 and TRBJ2-7, is EAGVAQSPRYKIIEKRQSVAFWCNPISGHATLYWYQQILGQGPKLLIQFQNNGVVDDSQLPKDRFSAERLKGVDSTLKIQPAKLEDSAVYLCASSIRQGANSPYEQYFGPGTRLTVT.

The chain combines TRBV5-1 with TRBJ1-5; 7 nucleotides line up with TRBD1. With 4 bases clipped from V and 5 bases from J, the junction kept 6 bases outside the gene matches. This CDR3 spans 14 amino acids. The V gene's germline CDR1 is SGHRS and CDR2 YFSETQ. The chain's CDR3 is CASSPRGGDQPQHF. The CDR3 DNA reads TGCGCCAGCAGCCCCAGGGGGGGGGATCAGCCCCAGCATTTT.

The chain recombines TRBV28 with TRBJ2-7; 9 bases are a match to TRBD1. Germline V gives CDR1 MDHEN, CDR2 SYDVKM. V was pared by 5 bases and J by 3 bases, with 8 bases of the junction left unmatched. There are 15 residues in the CDR3. The CDR3 spells CASSPSGTGIYEQYF. In DNA, the CDR3 is TGTGCCAGCAGTCCCTCCGGGACAGGGATCTACGAGCAGTACTTC.

This clone was observed a single time. The genes are TRBV7-9 and TRBJ2-5, with TRBD1 matching 7 bases. CDR3 size: 15 residues. The germline gives CDR1 SEHNR, CDR2 FQNEAQ (reference sequence). The V gene end was trimmed by 5 bases and the J gene end by 5 bases; junction bases not matched to a gene: 11. CDR3 amino acids: CASSHHRGQGETQYF. CDR3 nucleotides: TGTGCCAGCAGCCACCACAGGGGCCAGGGGGAGACCCAGTACTTC.

V and J are TRBV18 and TRBJ2-7; possibly TRBD1 for D (5 bases). This CDR3 has 15 amino acids. Looked up from germline, CDR1 is KGHSH and CDR2 is LQKENI. Deletions cut 4 bases from V and 0 bases from J, with 13 bases between. The CDR3 coding sequence is TGTGCCAGCTCACAGGGGATTGGGGACTCCTACGAGCAGTACTTC. Translation gives CASSQGIGDSYEQYF.

The chain has TRBV14 and TRBJ2-1, with 12 bases lining up with TRBD2. After removal of 1 base from V and 10 bases from J, the junction contained 2 bases not matched to a gene. Germline CDR1 and CDR2: SGHDN and FVKESK. This CDR3 spans 14 amino acids. CDR3 in DNA: TGTGCCAGCAGCCAAGCTAGCGGGAGGGCGGAGCAGTTCTTC. Translated: CASSQASGRAEQFF.

The V gene is TRBV10-3, the J gene TRBJ2-7; the match to TRBD2 covers 11 bases. CDR1 and CDR2 (germline): ENHRY, SYGVKD. J was trimmed by 7 bases and V by 2 bases; bases with no gene match: 10. This CDR3 spans 16 amino acids. Here the CDR3 DNA reads TGTGCCATCAGTGAGCAGCTAGCGGGAGGTTCTGGAGAGCAGTACTTC. Residues: CAISEQLAGGSGEQYF.

The chain links TRBV2 to TRBJ2-5, with D perhaps assigned TRBD1 or TRBD2 (5 bases each). CDR3 size: 12 residues. The V end was cut by 4 bases, the J end by 12 bases, with 15 bases between. In germline, CDR1 is SNHLY, CDR2 FYNNEI. The CDR3 loop is CASSATRDPKYF. The CDR3 DNA follows: TGTGCCAGCAGTGCCACCCGGGACCCCAAGTACTTC.

The chain uses TRBV7-2 and TRBJ2-1; unclear D gene. CDR3 length: 15 amino acids. Germline CDR1 SGHTA, CDR2 FQGNSA. The V and J ends lost 0 bases and 4 bases respectively, with 10 bases between them. CDR3 sequence reads: CASSLASTSYNEQFF. The CDR3 region has the DNA TGTGCCAGCAGCTTAGCCTCGACATCATACAATGAGCAGTTCTTC.

The V call is TRBV19, the J call TRBJ2-7; D is possibly TRBD2 (6 bases). Trimming left V 3 bases short and J 0 bases short, with 12 bases between. The V gene's germline CDR1 is LNHDA and CDR2 SQIVND (reference sequence). The CDR3 length is 15 residues. In DNA, the CDR3 is TGTGCCAGTAGTATCAGTCTGGAGGGCTCCTACGAGCAGTACTTC. It translates to CASSISLEGSYEQYF.

This chain connects TRBV11-3 to TRBJ2-3, with D perhaps TRBD2 (6 bases). Germline CDR1 is SGHNT and CDR2 is YENEEA. The germline V and J ends were trimmed by 1 base and 6 bases, with 11 bases remaining between them. The CDR3 has 14 amino acids. The CDR3 protein is CASSLGRASDTQYF. The DNA for the CDR3 is TGTGCCAGCAGCTTAGGGAGGGCCTCGGATACGCAGTATTTT.

The V gene is TRBV7-9, the J gene TRBJ1-2; 8 bases fit TRBD1. Losses at the gene ends were 5 bases for V and 12 bases for J; bases not matched to a gene: 11. The length of the CDR3 is 13 residues. Looked up from germline, CDR1 is SEHNR and CDR2 is FQNEAQ (reference sequence). CDR3 region: CASSAQGAVNHTF. DNA for the CDR3: TGTGCCAGCAGCGCCCAGGGGGCAGTTAACCACACCTTC. Supplemented by reference TRBV7-9 and TRBJ1-2, the full variable domain reads DTGVSQNPRHKITKRGQNVTFRCDPISEHNRLYWYRQTLGQGPEFLTYFQNEAQLEKSRLLSDRFSAERPKGSFSTLEIQRTEQGDSAMYLCASSAQGAVNHTFGSGTRLTVV.

This chain connects TRBV25-1 to TRBJ2-7; D is possibly TRBD1 (6 bases). Germline V CDR1 and CDR2: MGHDK, SYGVNS. V shed 4 bases and J shed 4 bases, with 8 bases lying between them. CDR3 length equals 12 residues. The CDR3 region has the DNA TGTGCCAGCAGTGCCACAGGGTACGAGCAGTACTTC. It codes for CASSATGYEQYF.

The V call is TRBV13, the J call TRBJ2-7; 9 bases map to TRBD2. The germline gives CDR1 PRHDT, CDR2 FYEKMQ (reference sequence). With 7 bases clipped from V and 3 bases from J, the junction kept 13 bases outside the gene matches. This CDR3 region has 16 residues. The CDR3 coding sequence is TGTGCCAGCACCAAATATTTTAGCGGGAGCCTCTACGAGCAGTACTTC. Protein product: CASTKYFSGSLYEQYF.

This sequence joins TRBV5-5 and TRBJ2-5; D uncertain. V shed 0 bases and J shed 1 base, with 10 bases lying between them. The CDR3 covers 15 residues. Germline values: CDR1 SGHKS, CDR2 YYEKEE (reference sequence). CDR3 amino acids: CASSLEVWAQETQYF. CDR3 sequence (DNA): TGTGCCAGCAGCTTGGAAGTTTGGGCCCAAGAGACCCAGTACTTC.